A single sample is the source of the 21 T cell receptor beta chains below, sequenced in a study of T cell responses to AZD1222 COVID-19 vaccine. TCRdb keeps only in-frame clones here, not all; method: immunoSEQ multiplex PCR. The sample carries 57,000 or so clones, about four fifths recorded once. The sample in question was peripheral blood, obtained 28 days after the second AZD1222 dose. Receptors were obtained from an adult who received the AZD1222 COVID-19 vaccine.

The chain joins TRBV7-8 to TRBJ1-5; D possibly corresponds to TRBD1 (5 bases). Germline values: CDR1 SGHVS, CDR2 FQNEAQ. Trimming left V 1 base short and J 1 base short, with 11 bases between. The CDR3 covers 16 residues. The chain's CDR3 is CASSLDGRESNQPQHF. CDR3 DNA sequence: TGTGCCAGCAGCTTAGATGGCAGGGAGAGCAATCAGCCCCAGCATTTT. The full variable domain, in which reference TRBV7-8 and TRBJ1-5 provide the parts outside the CDR3, is GAGVSQSPRYKVAKRGQDVALRCDPISGHVSLFWYQQALGQGPEFLTYFQNEAQLDKSGLPSDRFFAERPEGSVSTLKIQRTQQEDSAVYLCASSLDGRESNQPQHFGDGTRLSIL.

The chain employs TRBV27 and TRBJ2-1; possibly TRBD1 for D (5 bases). CDR1 is MNHEY, CDR2 SMNVEV, per germline (reference sequence). The CDR3 is made up of 15 amino acids. V lost 3 bases, J lost 6 bases, and 15 bases lay in between. As DNA, the CDR3 is TGTGCCAGCAGTTTTCTACCAGGGCAATCCAATGAGCAGTTCTTC. Translating it yields CASSFLPGQSNEQFF.

CDR3 coding DNA: TGTGCCAGCAGTTCCCGACTAGGCCTAGCGGGAATGACAGATACGCAGTATTTT. This sequence encodes CASSSRLGLAGMTDTQYF. The rearrangement joins TRBV27 to TRBJ2-3, with 9 bases that match TRBD2. This CDR3 is 18 amino acids long. V was clipped by 4 bases and J by 3 bases; unmatched bases: 14. Germline CDR1 MNHEY, CDR2 SMNVEV (reference sequence).

The genes are TRBV4-3 and TRBJ1-2, with D unresolved. The CDR3 is made up of 15 amino acids. The V end was cut by 0 bases, the J end by 7 bases, with 15 bases between. The germline V gene encodes CDR1 LGHNA and CDR2 YSLEER. Written as DNA, the CDR3 is TGCGCCAGCAGCCAAGAAGTCGCTTCAAGGAGTGGCTACACCTTC. Translated, it gives CASSQEVASRSGYTF.

CDR3 in DNA: TGTGCCAGCAGCCGGCTCGTGGGAATGGGCACAGATACGCAGTATTTT. Encoded protein: CASSRLVGMGTDTQYF. The rearrangement links TRBV5-5 to TRBJ2-3; D is ambiguous. V dropped 4 bases and J dropped 1 base, with 16 bases sitting between them. Germline loops: CDR1 SGHKS, CDR2 YYEKEE (reference sequence). The CDR3 extends over 16 amino acids.

This chain connects TRBV5-1 to TRBJ2-1; TRBD2 aligns across 9 bases. The ends lost 0 bases at V and 8 bases at J; junction bases unmatched: 3. The V gene's germline CDR1 is SGHRS and CDR2 YFSETQ. This CDR3 has 14 amino acids. This CDR3 reads CASSLGQREDEQFF. In nucleotides, the CDR3 is TGCGCCAGCAGCTTGGGCCAGCGGGAGGATGAGCAGTTCTTC.

The CDR3 DNA reads TGTGCCAGCAGCTTAGGTGGTTACCAGCCCCAGCATTTT. Encoded protein: CASSLGGYQPQHF. The chain links TRBV7-2 to TRBJ1-5; no clear D gene. This CDR3 spans 13 amino acids. Germline V lookup: CDR1 SGHTA, CDR2 FQGNSA. V lost 1 base and J lost 7, with 8 bases in between.

The V and J genes are TRBV11-2 and TRBJ2-7, with TRBD2 matching 7 bases. CDR3 size: 15 residues. Germline V CDR1 and CDR2: SGHAT, FQNNGV. The V gene end was trimmed by 2 bases and the J gene end by 0 bases; junction bases not matched to a gene: 4. The CDR3 protein is CASSLRWGGSYEQYF. In DNA form, the CDR3 reads TGTGCCAGCAGCTTAAGGTGGGGGGGCTCCTACGAGCAGTACTTC.

The chain carries TRBV6-5 and TRBJ1-4; the D gene is possibly TRBD1 (5 bases). V lost 6 bases to trimming and J lost 13 bases, with 21 bases between them. In germline, CDR1 is MNHEY, CDR2 SVGAGI. CDR3 length: 14 residues. The CDR3 region has the DNA TGTGCCAGCAGCGCCCGGAGGGAGAGGGACCTACTGTTTTTT. Protein product: CASSARRERDLLFF.

V is TRBV6-2 or TRBV6-3 and J is TRBJ2-4, with D possibly being TRBD1 (6 bases). The CDR3 has 15 amino acids. Trimming took off 2 bases at V and 0 bases at J, with 8 bases between the two ends. CDR1 is MNHEY and CDR2 is SVGEGT in the germline V gene. CDR3 amino acids: CASSYGGLAKNIQYF. CDR3 nucleotides: TGTGCCAGCAGTTACGGGGGCCTAGCCAAAAACATTCAGTACTTC.

CDR3 sequence (DNA): TGTGCCAGCAGCCAAGATGGGACTAGCGGGATAGGCGGGGAGCTGTTTTTT. Protein: CASSQDGTSGIGGELFF. V gene TRBV4-2 combines with J gene TRBJ2-2, with 13 positions matching TRBD2. The length of the CDR3 is 17 residues. Trimming at V came to 0 bases and at J to 7 bases, leaving 5 bases not matched to a gene. Germline loops: CDR1 LGHNA, CDR2 YNFKEQ.

The chain joins TRBV7-9 to TRBJ2-6; 9 bases line up with TRBD1. V lost 4 bases and J lost 0; bases outside the gene matches: 7. This CDR3 has 18 residues. Looked up from germline, CDR1 is SEHNR and CDR2 is FQNEAQ (reference sequence). The CDR3 nucleotides read TGTGCCAGCAGCTCCCGGGACAGGGATAGCTCTGGGGCCAACGTCCTGACTTTC. Its translation is CASSSRDRDSSGANVLTF.

Only one count was recorded for this clone. V is TRBV13 and J is TRBJ2-3; 7 nucleotides agree with TRBD2. The CDR3 is 15 amino acids. V lost 4 bases and J lost 0; bases outside the gene matches: 4. Germline V gene sequence: CDR1 PRHDT, CDR2 FYEKMQ (reference sequence). CDR3: CASSSLADSTDTQYF. The CDR3 coding sequence is TGTGCCAGCAGCTCCCTAGCGGATAGCACAGATACGCAGTATTTT.

The V call is TRBV5-8, the J call TRBJ2-1; D could derive from TRBD1 or TRBD2 (5 bases each). The CDR3 is made up of 13 amino acids. The germline gives CDR1 SGHTS, CDR2 YDEGEE. Trimming removed 2 bases from V and 12 bases from J, with 15 bases in between. CDR3 region: CASSFTQGVAQFF. The CDR3 nucleotides read TGTGCCAGCAGCTTCACTCAGGGAGTGGCGCAGTTCTTC.

This chain links TRBV12-5 with TRBJ2-1; D may match TRBD1 or TRBD2 (5 bases each). Trimming took 2 bases from V and 9 from J, leaving 23 bases between them. Germline V gene lookup returns CDR1 LGHNT and CDR2 FRNRAP. CDR3 length equals 17 residues. Here the CDR3 reads CASGLPRGTGRLTEQFF. In DNA form, the CDR3 reads TGTGCTAGTGGTTTGCCCCGGGGAACAGGTCGATTAACTGAGCAGTTCTTC.

The chain is built from TRBV11-2 and TRBJ2-3, with D unresolved. V lost 5 bases, J lost 4 bases, and 7 bases lay in between. The CDR3 consists of 12 residues. The germline V gene encodes CDR1 SGHAT and CDR2 FQNNGV. This CDR3 reads CASSPSADTQYF. CDR3 DNA sequence: TGTGCCAGCAGCCCCTCTGCAGATACGCAGTATTTT.

V gene TRBV6-1 combines with J gene TRBJ1-2, with no clear D. CDR1 MNHNS and CDR2 SASEGT come from the germline V gene. Trimming pared 2 bases from V and 4 bases from J, leaving 11 bases between. CDR3 length: 14 amino acids. The CDR3 reads CASSESLTSYGYTF. The CDR3 DNA is TGTGCCAGCAGTGAAAGTTTGACCTCCTATGGCTACACCTTC.

The chain's CDR3 is CASSPGSSPYGYTF. The DNA for the CDR3 is TGTGCCAGCAGCCCGGGGAGCAGCCCCTATGGCTACACCTTC. V usage is TRBV3-1 (or the pseudogene TRBV3-2) and J usage is TRBJ1-2; unclear D gene. The CDR3 spans 14 residues. The ends were cut back, 4 bases at V and 4 bases at J, with 13 bases in the middle. Looked up from germline, CDR1 is LGHDT and CDR2 is YNNKEL (reference sequence).

V and J are TRBV7-3 and TRBJ2-5; the D call may be TRBD1 or TRBD2 (6 bases each). Trimming took off 7 bases at V and 5 bases at J, with 26 bases between the two ends. Germline V CDR1 and CDR2: SGHTA, FQGTGA. This CDR3 region has 17 residues. This chain's CDR3 is CASKSTGGPWSEETQYF. The CDR3, as DNA: TGTGCCAGCAAAAGCACCGGGGGCCCTTGGTCGGAGGAGACCCAGTACTTC. The complete variable domain, with remaining parts taken from reference TRBV7-3 and TRBJ2-5, reads GAGVSQTPSNKVTEKGKYVELRCDPISGHTALYWYRQSLGQGPEFLIYFQGTGAADDSGLPNDRFFAVRPEGSVSTLKIQRTERGDSAVYLCASKSTGGPWSEETQYFGPGTRLLVL.

This sequence joins TRBV6-2 or TRBV6-3 and TRBJ1-5; TRBD1 aligns across 8 bases. This CDR3 region has 15 residues. The V segment lost 5 bases and the J segment 5 bases; nucleotides outside the gene matches: 8. Germline values: CDR1 MNHEY, CDR2 SVGEGT. The chain's CDR3 is CASSRTGTGYQPQHF. CDR3 nucleotide sequence: TGTGCCAGCAGTCGGACCGGGACAGGCTATCAGCCCCAGCATTTT.

The chain has TRBV5-6 and TRBJ2-3; D is unclear. The CDR3 has 12 residues. Looked up from germline, CDR1 is SGHDT and CDR2 is YYEEEE. Trimming left V 6 bases short and J 7 bases short, with 12 bases between. The CDR3 here is CASTSSTYTQYF. The CDR3 DNA reads TGTGCCAGCACCTCGTCGACGTATACGCAGTATTTT.